The next 17 T cell receptor beta chains were all read from a single sample in a study of blood T cell repertoires in COVID-19 (dated by TCRdb to 2020 to 2022). The library was produced with the immunoSEQ multiplex PCR assay. In its TCRdb copy, this immuneACCESS table keeps in-frame sequences only and misses some clones. Where compared with another copy, unresolved V genes explain less than half of these, and the others have no known cause. This sample lists about 160,000 clones; 80% were detected once. Approximately 3.6% of the sample is taken by the ten largest. Sample: PBMCs or T cells enriched from blood (not recorded which). Source of these receptors: a woman aged 55-70 years who had recovered from COVID-19.

This rearrangement joins TRBV27 to TRBJ2-1, with a possible D match to TRBD1 (6 bases). With 4 bases removed from V and 4 bases from J, the gap between germline ends came to 11 bases. The CDR3 has 14 amino acids. Germline V gene data show CDR1 as MNHEY and CDR2 as SMNVEV (reference sequence). The CDR3 DNA sequence: TGTGCCAGCAGTTCCCGCCAGGGGTACAATGAGCAGTTCTTC. Translation gives CASSSRQGYNEQFF.

The V and J genes are TRBV6-1 and TRBJ1-2, with D possibly matching TRBD1 (5 bases). CDR1 is MNHNS, CDR2 SASEGT, per germline. The CDR3 totals 14 residues. The V and J ends lost 3 bases and 8 bases respectively, with 16 bases between them. The CDR3 protein is CASSDPYRNLGYTF. The CDR3 bases are TGTGCCAGCAGTGATCCCTACAGGAATCTGGGCTACACCTTC.

This clone came up many times. V and J are TRBV2 and TRBJ1-3, with D unclear. From germline, CDR1 is SNHLY and CDR2 FYNNEI. CDR3 length equals 15 residues. Trimming left V 4 bases short and J 0 bases short, with 10 bases between. The CDR3 region has the DNA TGTGCCAGCAGTGGTGACACCCACTCTGGAAACACCATATATTTT. It yields the protein CASSGDTHSGNTIYF.

The CDR3 here is CASSPSLGGLKETQYF. DNA for the CDR3: TGTGCCAGCAGCCCTTCACTAGGGGGCCTTAAAGAGACCCAGTACTTC. The chain employs TRBV5-4 and TRBJ2-5, with TRBD1 identical over 7 bases. The V and J ends lost 4 bases and 3 bases, in that order; junction bases with no gene match: 12. Germline V CDR1 and CDR2: SGHNT, YYREEE (reference sequence). The length of the CDR3 is 16 residues.

This chain uses TRBV14 with TRBJ2-1, with 7 bases aligning to TRBD1. The CDR3 runs to 14 residues. V was clipped by 3 bases and J by 7 bases; unmatched bases: 6. Germline CDR1 SGHDN, CDR2 FVKESK. CDR3: CASSHGTAVNEQFF. CDR3 nucleotide sequence: TGTGCCAGCAGCCACGGGACAGCGGTTAATGAGCAGTTCTTC.

The chain uses TRBV27 and TRBJ1-1; 7 bases match TRBD1. There are 17 residues in the CDR3. The V gene's germline CDR1 is MNHEY and CDR2 SMNVEV (reference sequence). The V and J ends lost 2 bases and 4 bases, in that order; junction bases with no gene match: 13. CDR3 amino acids: CASSLDKGAGSVTEAFF. Here the CDR3 DNA reads TGTGCCAGCAGTTTAGATAAGGGGGCCGGGTCGGTCACTGAAGCTTTCTTT.

The gene calls are TRBV4-2 and TRBJ2-5; TRBD1 matches 10 bases. This CDR3 has 16 amino acids. The V and J ends lost 4 bases and 4 bases, in that order; junction bases with no gene match: 9. Per germline, CDR1 LGHNA and CDR2 YNFKEQ. In nucleotides, the CDR3 is TGTGCCAGCAGCCCGACGGGACAGGGGATGGGAGAGACCCAGTACTTC. It specifies CASSPTGQGMGETQYF.

J is TRBJ1-6 and V is TRBV13; D ambiguous. The CDR3 runs to 16 residues. Trimming took off 2 bases at V and 0 bases at J, with 8 bases between the two ends. Germline CDR1 and CDR2: PRHDT and FYEKMQ (reference sequence). The CDR3 sequence is CASSLSPYSYNSPLHF. DNA of the CDR3: TGTGCCAGCAGCTTATCCCCCTACTCCTATAATTCACCCCTCCACTTT.

The chain has TRBV19 and TRBJ2-7, with a tentative D call TRBD1 (6 bases). The germline gives CDR1 LNHDA, CDR2 SQIVND (reference sequence). This CDR3 has 12 amino acids. V was trimmed by 5 bases and J by 11 bases, leaving 16 bases between them. CDR3 DNA sequence: TGTGCCAGTAGTCGGGACAAGGAGAGTAAGTACTTC. The encoded protein is CASSRDKESKYF.

The chain couples TRBV19 to TRBJ2-3; a possible D gene is TRBD2 (7 bases). V lost 4 bases to trimming and J lost 0 bases, with 14 bases between them. Germline CDR1 is LNHDA and CDR2 is SQIVND (reference sequence). The CDR3 is 16 residues long. The CDR3 DNA follows: TGTGCCAGTAGTAACTATGGGGGGGCAAGCACAGATACGCAGTATTTT. It encodes CASSNYGGASTDTQYF.

Details on this clone: The junction departs from germline at one end; a sequencing error may be responsible. This rearrangement joins TRBV4-2 to TRBJ1-2; TRBD1 matches at 11 bases. The CDR3 is 14 residues long. CDR1 and CDR2 (germline): LGHNA, YNFKEQ. The CDR3 sequence: CASSQVEGTGGVIF. The CDR3 DNA reads TGTGCCAGCAGCCAAGTGGAGGGGACAGGGGGTGTAATCTTC.

This clone was detected only a few times. This chain joins TRBV20-1 and TRBJ2-5; no firm D call. The CDR3 covers 11 residues. Germline CDR1 reads DFQATT; CDR2 reads SNEGSKA (reference sequence). The CDR3 DNA sequence: TGCAGGTGTGACTGGCAAGAGACCCAGTACTTC. Translating it yields CRCDWQETQYF.

V and J are TRBV29-1 and TRBJ1-1; no reliable D call. The CDR3 has 12 amino acids. V lost 4 bases to trimming and J lost 7 bases, with 13 bases between them. Germline-derived CDR1 and CDR2 are SQVTM and ANQGSEA. The CDR3 DNA sequence: TGCAGCGTTGGAGGGCAGGCCCGTGAAGCTTTCTTT. Translated, it gives CSVGGQAREAFF.

This clone was detected only once. This sequence joins TRBV10-2 and TRBJ1-3; no definite D call. The germline V and J ends were trimmed by 0 bases and 4 bases, with 7 bases remaining between them. Germline loops: CDR1 WSHSY, CDR2 SAAADI. The CDR3 contains 14 residues. CDR3 in amino acids: CASSESDFGNTIYF. CDR3 DNA: TGCGCCAGCAGTGAGTCGGACTTCGGAAACACCATATATTTT.

V and J are TRBV5-1 and TRBJ1-5, with TRBD1 matching over 7 bases. This CDR3 has 14 residues. CDR1 is SGHRS, CDR2 YFSETQ, per germline. V gave up 2 bases and J gave up 6 bases; unmatched junction bases: 5. The CDR3 reads CASSFSGGGQPQHF. CDR3 in DNA: TGCGCCAGCAGCTTCTCAGGGGGTGGTCAGCCCCAGCATTTT. Full variable domain (missing parts from reference TRBV5-1 and TRBJ1-5): KAGVTQTPRYLIKTRGQQVTLSCSPISGHRSVSWYQQTPGQGLQFLFEYFSETQRNKGNFPGRFSGRQFSNSRSEMNVSTLELGDSALYLCASSFSGGGQPQHFGDGTRLSIL.

V gene TRBV19 combines with J gene TRBJ1-6; D gene unclear. The CDR3 length is 16 residues. Trimming pared 0 bases from V and 0 bases from J, leaving 6 bases between. CDR1 and CDR2 (germline): LNHDA, SQIVND (reference sequence). The CDR3 nucleotides are TGTGCCAGTAGTATAGACTCGAGCTCCTATAATTCACCCCTCCACTTT. This translates into CASSIDSSSYNSPLHF.

The chain has TRBV2 and TRBJ2-3; TRBD2 matches at 7 bases. CDR1 and CDR2 (germline): SNHLY, FYNNEI. Losses at the gene ends were 4 bases for V and 1 base for J; bases not matched to a gene: 11. The CDR3 loop spans 17 amino acids. In DNA form, the CDR3 reads TGTGCCAGCAGTGGGCTAGCGGTCTCCTTGGGCACAGATACGCAGTATTTT. It is translated as CASSGLAVSLGTDTQYF. Full variable domain (rest looked up from reference TRBV2 and TRBJ2-3): EPEVTQTPSHQVTQMGQEVILRCVPISNHLYFYWYRQILGQKVEFLVSFYNNEISEKSEIFDDQFSVERPDGSNFTLKIRSTKLEDSAMYFCASSGLAVSLGTDTQYFGPGTRLTVL.